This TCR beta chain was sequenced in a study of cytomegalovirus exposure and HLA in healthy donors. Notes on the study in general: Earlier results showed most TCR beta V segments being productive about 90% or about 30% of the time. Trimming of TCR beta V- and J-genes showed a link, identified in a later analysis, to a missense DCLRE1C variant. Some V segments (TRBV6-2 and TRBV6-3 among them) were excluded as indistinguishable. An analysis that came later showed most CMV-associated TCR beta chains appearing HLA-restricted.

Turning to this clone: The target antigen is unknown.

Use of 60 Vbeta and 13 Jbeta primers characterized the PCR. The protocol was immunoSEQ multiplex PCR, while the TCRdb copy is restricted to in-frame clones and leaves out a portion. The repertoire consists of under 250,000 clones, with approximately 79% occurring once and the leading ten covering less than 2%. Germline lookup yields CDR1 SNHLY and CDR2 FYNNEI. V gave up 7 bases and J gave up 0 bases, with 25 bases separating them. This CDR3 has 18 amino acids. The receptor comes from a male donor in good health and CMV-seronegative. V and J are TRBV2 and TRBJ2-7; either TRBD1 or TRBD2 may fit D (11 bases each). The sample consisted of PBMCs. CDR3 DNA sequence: TGTGCCAGCACCTGGGACAGGGGGGGGACTAGCGGCTCCTACGAGCAGTACTTC. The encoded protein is CASTWDRGGTSGSYEQYF.